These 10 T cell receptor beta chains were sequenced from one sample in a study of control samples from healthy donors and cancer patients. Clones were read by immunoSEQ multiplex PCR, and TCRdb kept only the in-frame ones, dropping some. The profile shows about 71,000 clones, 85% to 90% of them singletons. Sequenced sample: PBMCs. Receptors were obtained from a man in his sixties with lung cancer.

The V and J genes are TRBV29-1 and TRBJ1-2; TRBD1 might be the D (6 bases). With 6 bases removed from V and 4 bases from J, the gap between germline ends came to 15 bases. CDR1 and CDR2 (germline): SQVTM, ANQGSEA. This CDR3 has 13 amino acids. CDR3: CSVNRDTSYGYTF. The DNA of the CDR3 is TGCAGCGTGAACCGGGACACATCCTATGGCTACACCTTC.

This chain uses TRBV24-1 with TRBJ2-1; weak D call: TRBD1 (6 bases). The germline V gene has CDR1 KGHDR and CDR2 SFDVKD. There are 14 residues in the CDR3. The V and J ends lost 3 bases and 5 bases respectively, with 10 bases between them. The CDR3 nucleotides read TGTGCCACCAGTGATGCAGGGGTAAACAATGAGCAGTTCTTC. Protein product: CATSDAGVNNEQFF.

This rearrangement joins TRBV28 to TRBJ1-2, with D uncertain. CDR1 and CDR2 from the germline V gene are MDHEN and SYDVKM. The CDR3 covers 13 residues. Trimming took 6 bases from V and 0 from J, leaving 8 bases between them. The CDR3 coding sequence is TGTGCCAGCAGCCCGGGAGCTAACTATGGCTACACCTTC. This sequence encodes CASSPGANYGYTF.

The CDR3: CASNRAGFSTDTQYF. DNA of the CDR3: TGTGCCAGCAACCGAGCAGGGTTTAGCACAGATACGCAGTATTTT. The chain has TRBV6-6 and TRBJ2-3, with TRBD1 as a possible D gene (5 bases). The CDR3 runs 15 residues. With 7 bases removed from V and 0 bases from J, the gap between germline ends came to 14 bases. Germline V CDR1 and CDR2: MNHNY, SVGAGI (reference sequence).

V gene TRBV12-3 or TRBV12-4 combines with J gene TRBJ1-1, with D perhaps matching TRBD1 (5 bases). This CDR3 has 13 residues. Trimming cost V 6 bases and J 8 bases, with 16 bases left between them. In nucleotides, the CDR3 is TGTGCCAGCAGCTCAAGGGGCTATAGGGAAGCTTTCTTT. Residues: CASSSRGYREAFF.

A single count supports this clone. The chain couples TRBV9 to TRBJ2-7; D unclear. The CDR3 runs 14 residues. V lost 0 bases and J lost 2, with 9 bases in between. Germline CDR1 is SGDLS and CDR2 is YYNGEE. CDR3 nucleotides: TGTGCCAGCAGCGTAGGAGGCGGCACCTACGAGCAGTACTTC. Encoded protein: CASSVGGGTYEQYF.

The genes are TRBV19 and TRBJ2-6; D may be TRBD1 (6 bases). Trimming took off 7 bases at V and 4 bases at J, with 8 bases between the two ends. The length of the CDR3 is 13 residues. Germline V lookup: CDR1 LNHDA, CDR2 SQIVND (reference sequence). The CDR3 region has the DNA TGTGCCAGTATAGACAGGGGGGCCAACGTCCTGACTTTC. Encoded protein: CASIDRGANVLTF.

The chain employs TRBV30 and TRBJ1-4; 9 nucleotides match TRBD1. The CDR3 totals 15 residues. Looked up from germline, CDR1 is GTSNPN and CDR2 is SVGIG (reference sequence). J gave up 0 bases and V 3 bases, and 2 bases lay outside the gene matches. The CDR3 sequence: CAWRGQGSTNEKLFF. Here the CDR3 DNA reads TGTGCCTGGAGGGGACAGGGTTCAACTAATGAAAAACTGTTTTTT. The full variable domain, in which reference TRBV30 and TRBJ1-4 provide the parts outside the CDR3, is SQTIHQWPATLVQPVGSPLSLECTVEGTSNPNLYWYRQAAGRGLQLLFYSVGIGQISSEVPQNLSASRPQDRQFILSSKKLLLSDSGFYLCAWRGQGSTNEKLFFGSGTQLSVL.

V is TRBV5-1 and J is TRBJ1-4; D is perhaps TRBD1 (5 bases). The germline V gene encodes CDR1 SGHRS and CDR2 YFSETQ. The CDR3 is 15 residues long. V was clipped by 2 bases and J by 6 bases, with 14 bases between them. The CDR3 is CASSFGRDGYEKLFF. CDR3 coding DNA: TGCGCCAGCAGCTTTGGACGGGACGGCTATGAAAAACTGTTTTTT.

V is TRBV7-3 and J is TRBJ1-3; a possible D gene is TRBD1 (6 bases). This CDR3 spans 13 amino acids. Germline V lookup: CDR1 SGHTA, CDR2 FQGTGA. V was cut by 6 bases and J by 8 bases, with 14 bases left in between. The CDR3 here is CASSLGGSDTIYF. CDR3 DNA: TGTGCCAGCAGTTTAGGGGGGTCGGACACCATATATTTT. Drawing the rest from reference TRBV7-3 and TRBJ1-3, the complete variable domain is GAGVSQTPSNKVTEKGKYVELRCDPISGHTALYWYRQSLGQGPEFLIYFQGTGAADDSGLPNDRFFAVRPEGSVSTLKIQRTERGDSAVYLCASSLGGSDTIYFGEGSWLTVV.